This T cell receptor (beta chain) originates from a study of T cells in localized non-small cell lung cancer. Study-wide points: Median about 56 top-100 tumor clones were shared with paired adjacent lung. A denser population of T cells in blood accompanied longer overall survival.

The CDR3 totals 13 residues. Germline V gene sequence: CDR1 SGHRS, CDR2 YFSETQ. The ends were cut back, 2 bases at V and 9 bases at J, with 12 bases in the middle. On this clone: Its antigen remains unidentified.

The assay was immunoSEQ multiplex PCR, and TCRdb's table has in-frame clones only and misses some. The table includes approximately 52,000 clones, 60% to 85% detected once. V is TRBV5-1 and J is TRBJ2-1; maybe TRBD1 (5 bases). Here the sequenced sample was peripheral blood, taken before any cancer treatment. This receptor was identified in a man aged 40 to 70 with stage I squamous cell lung carcinoma. The CDR3 DNA reads TGCGCCAGCAGCTTCCTTATTGACAGTGAGCAGTTCTTC. Residues: CASSFLIDSEQFF. The complete variable domain, with remaining parts taken from reference TRBV5-1 and TRBJ2-1, reads KAGVTQTPRYLIKTRGQQVTLSCSPISGHRSVSWYQQTPGQGLQFLFEYFSETQRNKGNFPGRFSGRQFSNSRSEMNVSTLELGDSALYLCASSFLIDSEQFFGPGTRLTVL.